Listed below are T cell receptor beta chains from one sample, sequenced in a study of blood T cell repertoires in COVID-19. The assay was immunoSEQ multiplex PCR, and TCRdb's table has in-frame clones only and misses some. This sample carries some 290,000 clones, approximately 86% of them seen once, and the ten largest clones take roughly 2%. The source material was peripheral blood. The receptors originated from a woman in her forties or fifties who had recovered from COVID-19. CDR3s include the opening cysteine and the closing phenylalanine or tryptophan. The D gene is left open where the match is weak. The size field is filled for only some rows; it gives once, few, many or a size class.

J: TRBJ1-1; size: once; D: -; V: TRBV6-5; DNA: TGTGCCAGCAGTTACCTCCCAGGTAGGGGGTTTGAAGCTTTCTTT; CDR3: CASSYLPGRGFEAFF
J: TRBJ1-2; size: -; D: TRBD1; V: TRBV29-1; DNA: TGCAGCGTTGATATGGACAGGGAGGGAGGTAACTATGGCTACACCTTC; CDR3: CSVDMDREGGNYGYTF
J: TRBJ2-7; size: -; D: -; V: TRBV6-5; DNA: TGTGCCAGCGGACGATCAGGGACAACCTACGAGCAGTACTTC; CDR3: CASGRSGTTYEQYF
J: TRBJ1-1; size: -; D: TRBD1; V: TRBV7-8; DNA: TGTGCCAGCAGCCGGGACAGACGTGAAGCTTTCTTT; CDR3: CASSRDRREAFF
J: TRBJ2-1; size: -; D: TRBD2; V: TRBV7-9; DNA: TGTGCCAGCAGAATGATAGCGGGAGGGCCCGGAGGGCAGTTCTTC; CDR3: CASRMIAGGPGGQFF
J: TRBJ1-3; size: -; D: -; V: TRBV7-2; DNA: TGTGCCAGCAGCTCCAAAACGGTACCTGGAAACACCATATATTTT; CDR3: CASSSKTVPGNTIYF
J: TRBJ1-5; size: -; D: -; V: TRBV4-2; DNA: TGTGCCAGCAGCCAATTCGGGAGGGGTCAAGCATATAGCAATCAGCCCCAGCATTTT; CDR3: CASSQFGRGQAYSNQPQHF
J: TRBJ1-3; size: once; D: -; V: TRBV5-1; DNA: TGCGCCAGCAGCTTGGGAGGCGGGGGTACTGGAAACACCATATATTTT; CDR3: CASSLGGGGTGNTIYF
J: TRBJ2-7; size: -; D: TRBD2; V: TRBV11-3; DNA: TGTGCCAGCAGCCCCATGGCGGGAGCCCACGAGCAGTACTTC; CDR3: CASSPMAGAHEQYF
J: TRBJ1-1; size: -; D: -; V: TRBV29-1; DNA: TGCAGCGTTGCCGACACTGAAGCTTTCTTT; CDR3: CSVADTEAFF
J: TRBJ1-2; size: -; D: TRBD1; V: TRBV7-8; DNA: TGTGCCAGCAGCTTATTGGGACAGGAGTACTATGGCTACACCTTC; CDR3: CASSLLGQEYYGYTF
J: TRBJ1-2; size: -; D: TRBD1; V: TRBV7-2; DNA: TGTGCCAGCAGTTCCGATCGCAGGGGGACCATCGGCTACACCTTC; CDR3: CASSSDRRGTIGYTF
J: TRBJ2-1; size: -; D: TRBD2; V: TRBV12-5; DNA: TGTGCTAGTGGGCGAGCGGGGTTCACCTACAATGAGCAGTTCTTC; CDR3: CASGRAGFTYNEQFF
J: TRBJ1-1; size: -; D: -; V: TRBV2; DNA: TGTGCCAGCCGTATGTTCGCGGACACTGAAGCTTTCTTT; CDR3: CASRMFADTEAFF
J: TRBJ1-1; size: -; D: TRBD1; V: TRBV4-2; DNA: TGTGCCAGCAGCCAGGACAGGCAGAACACTGAAGCTTTCTTT; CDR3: CASSQDRQNTEAFF
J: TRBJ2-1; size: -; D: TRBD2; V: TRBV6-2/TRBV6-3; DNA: TGTGCCAGCAGTTGGGTTAGCGGGTCAATAAGGGGCAACAATGAGCAGTTCTTC; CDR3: CASSWVSGSIRGNNEQFF
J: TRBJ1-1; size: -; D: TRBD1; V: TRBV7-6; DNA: TGTGCCAGCAGTCAGTACACAGGGGGCGTGGGAACTGAAGCTTTCTTT; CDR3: CASSQYTGGVGTEAFF
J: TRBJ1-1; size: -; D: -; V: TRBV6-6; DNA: TGTGCCAGCAGCGACTACTTAGGGACTGAAGCTTTCTTT; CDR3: CASSDYLGTEAFF
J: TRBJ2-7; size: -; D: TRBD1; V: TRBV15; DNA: TGTGCCACCAGCAGAGTTCCGAAATCGACAGGGGGCTACGAGCAGTACTTC; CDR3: CATSRVPKSTGGYEQYF
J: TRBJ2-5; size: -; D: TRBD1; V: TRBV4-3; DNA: TGCGCCAGCAGCCAAGACTCGGCCAGGGGGGAGACCCAGTACTTC; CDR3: CASSQDSARGETQYF
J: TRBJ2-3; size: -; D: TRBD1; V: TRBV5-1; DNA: TGCGCCAGCAGCGTACAGGGGGCCGATACGCAGTATTTT; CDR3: CASSVQGADTQYF
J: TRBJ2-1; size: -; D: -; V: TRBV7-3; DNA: TGTGCCAGCAGCGCCCCCGGGTCCTCCGGAAATGAGCAGTTCTTC; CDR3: CASSAPGSSGNEQFF